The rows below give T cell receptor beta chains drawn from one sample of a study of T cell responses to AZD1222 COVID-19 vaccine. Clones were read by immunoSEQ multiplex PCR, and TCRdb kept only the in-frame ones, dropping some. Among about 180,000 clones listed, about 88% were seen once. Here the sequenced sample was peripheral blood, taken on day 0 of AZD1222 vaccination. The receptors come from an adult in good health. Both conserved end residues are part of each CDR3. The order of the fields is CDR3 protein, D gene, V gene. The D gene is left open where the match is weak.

cdr3_aa: CASSLNPGETQYF
d_call: -
v_call: TRBV7-3

cdr3_aa: CASGEDLTRLF
d_call: -
v_call: TRBV5-1

cdr3_aa: CASSLDRTGNQPQHF
d_call: -
v_call: TRBV11-2

cdr3_aa: CASSHPGQGMNTEAFF
d_call: TRBD1
v_call: TRBV4-1

cdr3_aa: CAWSVGQGDQPQHF
d_call: TRBD1
v_call: TRBV30

cdr3_aa: CASSYPGQGLGEQFF
d_call: TRBD1
v_call: TRBV5-1

cdr3_aa: CSTSSSGANVLTF
d_call: -
v_call: TRBV29-1

cdr3_aa: CASSSPGDRDNQPQHF
d_call: TRBD1
v_call: TRBV28

cdr3_aa: CASSPQGDNNYGYTF
d_call: TRBD1
v_call: TRBV5-4

cdr3_aa: CATSRDRGTRNGYTF
d_call: -
v_call: TRBV15

cdr3_aa: CASQQGNSPLHF
d_call: TRBD1
v_call: TRBV6-5

cdr3_aa: CASSLNRASSGNTIYF
d_call: -
v_call: TRBV13

cdr3_aa: CASSLYGTRGEQFF
d_call: -
v_call: TRBV11-3

cdr3_aa: CATSDGTTGATNEKLFF
d_call: -
v_call: TRBV24-1

cdr3_aa: CASISDLEGGRQETQYF
d_call: TRBD2
v_call: TRBV7-9

cdr3_aa: CASSLDQGLTNEKLFF
d_call: -
v_call: TRBV7-8

cdr3_aa: CASSLVFYEQYF
d_call: -
v_call: TRBV5-6

cdr3_aa: CASSGGYQPQHF
d_call: -
v_call: TRBV28

cdr3_aa: CAWSVPDRGGARLFF
d_call: TRBD1
v_call: TRBV30

cdr3_aa: CAISLQGRDSPLHF
d_call: TRBD1
v_call: TRBV10-3

cdr3_aa: CAWRTSGTFFF
d_call: TRBD2
v_call: TRBV30

cdr3_aa: CASSSGTGSVEQYF
d_call: TRBD1
v_call: TRBV28

cdr3_aa: CASSLTGTGEAFF
d_call: -
v_call: TRBV12-3/TRBV12-4

cdr3_aa: CASTAAVGTEAFF
d_call: -
v_call: TRBV12-3/TRBV12-4

cdr3_aa: CASSTSRRLANYGYTF
d_call: -
v_call: TRBV19

cdr3_aa: CAIGGDRVRVIEEIRGTDTQYF
d_call: TRBD1
v_call: TRBV10-3

cdr3_aa: CAISESGSNNEQFF
d_call: -
v_call: TRBV10-3

cdr3_aa: CASSIQTGTGGEQYF
d_call: TRBD1
v_call: TRBV19

cdr3_aa: CSVAPAGTEAFF
d_call: -
v_call: TRBV29-1

cdr3_aa: CASGTSGSYEQYF
d_call: TRBD2
v_call: TRBV19

cdr3_aa: CASSQTGTKGSPLHF
d_call: -
v_call: TRBV27

cdr3_aa: CASSQDWGARGRKYF
d_call: -
v_call: TRBV4-1

cdr3_aa: CASSTGTNSNQPQHF
d_call: -
v_call: TRBV7-2

cdr3_aa: CASGISSGNQPQHF
d_call: -
v_call: TRBV6-6

cdr3_aa: CASSQDRTAPGLAGYNEQFF
d_call: TRBD2
v_call: TRBV4-3

cdr3_aa: CASTREQNTGELFF
d_call: -
v_call: TRBV2

cdr3_aa: CASSVDDPRSGNTIYF
d_call: -
v_call: TRBV9